The 5 T cell receptor beta chains below come from one sample, sequenced in a study of T cells after yellow fever vaccination. Each CDR3 protein is one row after TCRdb ran MiXCR on the 5' RACE reads. The sample lists some 320,000 distinct CDR3 sequences, 4.1% seen once, with 20% to 25% in the top ten. Sample: PBMCs, taken 5 days after the yellow fever booster vaccination. The receptors originated from a man between 18 and 35 years old who received the YFV17D yellow fever vaccine.

This clonotype has a count of ten or more. The rearrangement uses TRBV29-1 and TRBJ1-1; D is perhaps TRBD1 (6 bases). CDR1 SQVTM and CDR2 ANQGSEA come from the germline V gene. This CDR3 region has 13 residues. Deletions cut 7 bases from V and 4 bases from J, with 16 bases between. The CDR3 protein is CSAEGDGGTEAFF. CDR3 nucleotides: TGCAGCGCTGAGGGGGATGGTGGCACTGAAGCTTTCTTT.

CDR3 residues: CASSRPPGRGSLNEQFF. CDR3 DNA sequence: TGTGCCAGCAGTCGTCCCCCAGGACGAGGGTCCCTCAATGAGCAGTTCTTC. V and J are TRBV6-2 or TRBV6-3 and TRBJ2-1, with D possibly TRBD2 on 5 matching bases. Germline V gives CDR1 MNHEY, CDR2 SVGEGT. The CDR3 has 17 residues. Trimming removed 5 bases from V and 6 bases from J, with 23 bases in between.

The V and J genes are TRBV7-2 and TRBJ2-1; D is undetermined. The germline CDR1 and CDR2 sequences are SGHTA and FQGNSA. Trimming took off 6 bases at V and 2 bases at J, with 17 bases between the two ends. There are 16 residues in the CDR3. The CDR3 DNA reads as TGTGCCAGCAGGCGACTTACGACGGAGACCTACAATGAGCAGTTCTTC. It is translated as CASRRLTTETYNEQFF.

In this sample, this clonotype turned up a few times. The CDR3 bases are TGTGCCAGCAGTTTCACCATCTCGGATACGCAGTATTTT. Translated, it gives CASSFTISDTQYF. The chain carries TRBV28 and TRBJ2-3; D is unclear. The CDR3 contains 13 residues. Trimming removed 3 bases from V and 6 bases from J, with 10 bases in between. The V gene's germline CDR1 is MDHEN and CDR2 SYDVKM.

This clonotype was counted between two and nine times. The chain uses TRBV6-6 and TRBJ1-2; D ambiguous. V was pared by 6 bases and J by 0 bases, with 8 bases between. Per the germline V gene, CDR1 is MNHNY and CDR2 is SVGAGI (reference sequence). This CDR3 is built from 13 residues. The CDR3 sequence: CASRGGANYGYTF. The DNA of the CDR3 is TGTGCCAGCAGGGGCGGCGCTAACTATGGCTACACCTTC.